This T cell receptor (beta chain) emerged from a study of cytomegalovirus exposure and HLA in healthy donors listed by TCRdb under 2017. In the study overall: According to an earlier analysis of several hundred of the donors, about 179 million T cells yielded approximately 120 million unique TCR beta sequences and about 300 Gb of sequence data. An early release that covered roughly 600 HLA-typed donors contained around 300 gigabases of sequencing data and 80 million or so unique TCR sequences. The T cell repertoires of about 700 subjects were profiled by immunosequencing and related to cytomegalovirus serostatus. Every repertoire in the discovery cohort had been generated on one and the same sequencing platform. To decide whether each TCR beta V gene segment behaved as functional or pseudogenic, an earlier analysis of approximately 600 of the donors relied on high-throughput TCR beta sequencing. Along with the 666-subject first cohort, a separate validation cohort of around 110 different subjects was used. In the later analysis, no new phenotypic data were used to find candidate immune exposures; instead, reliance was placed on TCR beta sequences and their occurrence across donors. Donor age, sex, ethnicity and CMV serostatus were collected together with the repertoire data. The study was designed to test whether signatures of past pathogen exposure could be identified by cataloging public T cell receptors. Roughly five DR-DQ haplotypes were treated as single units for association and clustering because of strong linkage in the cohort. The number of donors typed differed by locus, with about 629-640 for A, B, C, DRB1 and DQB1, roughly 520 for DQA1, nearly 610 for DPA1, and some 440 for DPB1. Among the roughly 400 genotyped donors, 75% to 90% belonged to the genetic ancestry cluster associated with self-reported Caucasian donors. Across approximately 400 genotyped donors of the cohort, an average of about 240,000 unique TCR beta nucleotide sequences per donor were sequenced, and roughly 20% of those sequences were non-productive. A later analysis re-examined previously published TCR beta repertoires from about 670 donors and added high-resolution HLA genotyping to investigate patterns of TCR occurrence. To predict cytomegalovirus infection status, the study brought together high-throughput TCR immunosequencing, statistical association of individual TCRs with disease status, and machine learning. HLA typing covered class I and class II loci at four-digit resolution. A later genetic analysis took genome-wide SNP genotypes for about 55% of the roughly 700 donors and used that subset as a discovery cohort.

The paper's findings and limits, for the study overall: The presence/absence analyses assumed that sequencing depth was roughly uniform across donors, and that assumption may not be true. A further reported finding was that TCR beta sequences accurately predicted the HLA-A and HLA-B alleles for most subjects in the first cohort. In the study, 150 to 200 TCR beta chains were listed as associated with cytomegalovirus. The 87-base-pair reads could not distinguish some IMGT-functional V segments, including TRBV6-2 and TRBV6-3, so those segments were excluded. A later analysis reported that several top co-occurrence clusters appeared linked to parvovirus B19, influenza, CMV and Epstein-Barr virus. Because some donors lacked HLA typing at each locus, the association tests relied only on the typed subset. A later analysis associated 16,951 TCR beta sequences with specific HLA alleles at a false discovery rate of 0.05. Compared with the 666-donor mean, donors in an Asian-associated ancestry cluster had fewer N-insertions in productive TCRs, according to a later genetic analysis. In a later analysis, the rate of TCR association differed among HLA loci, with DRB1 alleles having the most associated TCRs and HLA-C alleles having the fewest. When HLA alleles, especially DR and DQ, strongly co-occurred, attributing TCR associations to individual alleles was difficult. A cluster of highly shared sequence variants was judged likely to be a technical artifact of the sequencing pipeline. A later genetic analysis associated a missense DCLRE1C variant with V-gene and J-gene trimming of TCR beta chains, and an independent cohort replicated the association. Because counts were too low, approximately 18 rarely observed V segments, including chromosome 9 orphons, were excluded from the earlier analysis of 500 to 700 of the donors. Most CMV-associated TCR beta chains appeared to be HLA-restricted in a later analysis, and the HLA associations seemed to be driven largely by CMV exposure. The cohort was sequenced for TCR beta chains only, and without alpha or paired-chain data the features that could be detected were limited. For the cohort, immune exposure information was limited to CMV serostatus. In a later analysis, HLA-associated TCR beta chains were found to be more clonally expanded and to have lower generation probabilities than equally common non-associated chains. In vitro tests confirmed that a few of the cytomegalovirus-associated TCR beta chains recognize cytomegalovirus antigens. It was suggested by the authors that the approach could potentially be generalized to other disease states and immunological phenotypes. An earlier analysis of approximately 530 of the donors showed that most TCR beta V segments appeared in productive rearrangements either about 87% or about 30% of the time, which broadly matched IMGT annotations. The classifier was reported to diagnose cytomegalovirus status with high specificity and sensitivity in both the original and validation cohorts. Correlated functional status among segregating V segments might reflect linkage disequilibrium, but an unknown experimental factor could not be ruled out. Most TCR sequences were observed very rarely across donors, whereas some public TCRs were present in many individuals.

In its sample, this clone was seen a few times. Its antigen remains unidentified. Qualities for individual bases were not recorded, and no much larger clone is one base off. The cohort consisted of fewer than 700 healthy bone marrow donors. At the time of sampling, all cohort members were nominally healthy, though unrecorded immune exposures were likely present. CMV serostatus was positive for 250 to 300 and negative for about 50% of the roughly 670 cohort members, and was not recorded for this donor. Each donor provided a peripheral blood sample, and peripheral blood mononuclear cells were used for TCR beta sequencing. Genomic DNA extraction from the blood cell samples was performed with the Qiagen DNeasy Blood Extraction Kit. The CDR3 runs 14 amino acids, cysteine and phenylalanine included. Only the CDR3 portion is preserved as DNA: 42 bases, with reading frame beginning at the first base. CDR1 and CDR2, looked up from the germline V gene, are LGHNA and YSLEER. The germline V and J ends show losses of 4 bases and 6 bases respectively, and no gene match explains 6 bases of the junction.

To prepare the library, the immunoSEQ multiplex PCR assay was applied. For the multiplex PCR, a mixture combining 60 forward primers for TCR Vbeta segments and 13 reverse primers for TCR Jbeta segments was used. Amplification of the CDR3 region of rearranged TCR beta genes was performed with a multiplex PCR assay on genomic DNA. On the Illumina HiSeq System, the amplified TCR beta libraries were sequenced as 87-base-pair reads. As for how the authors treated the data: A later analysis tallied 80 million to 95 million unique TCR beta chains across the 600 to 700 repertoires, and about 10 million of those chains were shared by two or more donors. Raw reads were error-corrected and collapsed into unique sequences by a nearest-neighbor algorithm in which closely related sequences were merged to remove PCR and sequencing errors. V, D and J gene segments were assigned by aligning CDR3 sequences to IMGT reference sequences. For a sequence to be retained, a match of at least six nucleotides was required to both a V gene segment and a J gene segment. Rearrangements were called productive when the CDR3 lacked stop codons and stayed in frame with V and J; all others were non-productive. Following IMGT convention, CDR3 was defined as the stretch from the second conserved V-encoded cysteine to the conserved J-encoded phenylalanine. The earlier analysis of about 590 of the donors excluded sequences that lacked an unambiguous match to a single V gene segment. An earlier analysis of several hundred of the donors called V segments functional above 56.7% productive rearrangements and segregating when the between-donor standard deviation exceeded 5%. A statistical classification framework was developed to diagnose cytomegalovirus status using the catalog of TCR beta chain sequences. In a later analysis, TCR nucleotide sequences were compared against IMGT/GENE-DB human TR gene sequences so that V and J genes could be assigned. A later analysis assigned CDR3 sequences and most-parsimonious VDJ recombination scenarios with the TCRdist pipeline. In a later analysis, each TCR beta chain was defined by its CDR3 amino acid sequence together with its V-gene family, and reads without a unique V-gene family were excluded. As a way to deal with suspected cross-contamination and a sequencing artifact, a later analysis dropped more than 500 nucleotide sequences that were highly shared and had low generation probability. For each public chain, a later analysis derived a clonal expansion index from normalized ranks of inferred template counts within each repertoire. Generation probabilities in a later analysis came from a VDJ recombination model fitted to out-of-frame rearrangements, and those results were checked against IGoR. A later analysis scored TCR-TCR, TCR-HLA and TCR-CMV co-occurrence with hypergeometric tests, applying a repertoire-size bias correction to TCR pairs. In a later analysis, false discovery rates were estimated by permuting HLA or CMV assignments 20 times. In a later analysis, co-occurring TCRs were grouped with DBSCAN, and TCRdist sequence similarity was added when clustering was performed within HLA-allele-positive subsets. Co-occurrence clustering excluded repertoires with fewer than 30,000 or more than 120,000 public chains, plus five with anomalous nucleotide sharing. The source is immuneACCESS, and TCRdb retained only in-frame sequences with V and J called. Part of the clones is not carried over; for the studies checked, unresolved V genes explain less than half of this, and the remainder is unexplained. The V and J calls and clone size were taken over from that table, and D and trimming were inferred from the DNA. The sample yields around 90,000 clones; roughly 77% were counted once. Around a tenth of the sample is taken by the ten largest.

In this chain, TRBV4-3 is recombined with TRBJ1-5; TRBD1 matches 7 bases in the middle. The clonotype was recovered from a human donor in good health. The sequenced sample consisted of PBMCs. The base sequence is TGCGCCAGCAGCCCAGACAGGGTGGGTCAGCCCCAGCATTTT. This codes for CASSPDRVGQPQHF.